The 18 T cell receptor beta chains presented below share a single source sample, sequenced in a study of cytotoxic CD8 clonotypes in ibrutinib-treated CLL. Assay: immunoSEQ multiplex PCR; the TCRdb copy retains only in-frame clones and omits some. The sample includes about 14,000 clones, under 75% seen only once; the top ten take 4.5% to 5.5%. The material sequenced was PBMCs, taken before ibrutinib treatment. These receptors were collected from a human donor with chronic lymphocytic leukemia.

V and J are TRBV5-1 and TRBJ2-3; D remains unclear. Per the germline V gene, CDR1 is SGHRS and CDR2 is YFSETQ. This CDR3 region has 12 residues. V was trimmed by 4 bases and J by 4 bases, leaving 7 bases between them. The CDR3 region has the DNA TGCGCCAGCAGCCCTACTCCAGATACGCAGTATTTT. Residues: CASSPTPDTQYF.

In DNA form, the CDR3 reads TGTGCCAGCAGCTTGGCCAGCGGGGGTAACACAGATACGCAGTATTTT. Translating gives CASSLASGGNTDTQYF. The gene calls are TRBV5-4 and TRBJ2-3; TRBD2 matches 8 bases. With 0 bases clipped from V and 2 bases from J, the junction kept 5 bases outside the gene matches. The CDR3 runs to 16 residues. Germline V lookup: CDR1 SGHNT, CDR2 YYREEE (reference sequence).

The rearrangement joins TRBV11-3 to TRBJ2-2; D gene uncertain. Trimming removed 3 bases from V and 2 bases from J, with 7 bases in between. CDR1 and CDR2 from the germline V gene are SGHNT and YENEEA. The CDR3 contains 14 residues. CDR3 nucleotides: TGTGCCAGCAGCTTCTTCCCCAACACCGGGGAGCTGTTTTTT. This gives the protein CASSFFPNTGELFF.

The CDR3 bases are TGTGCCAGCAGCAGCCCGCTCTTGACAGGGGATACGCAGTATTTT. Translated, it gives CASSSPLLTGDTQYF. The V gene is TRBV27, the J gene TRBJ2-3, with 7 bases fitting TRBD1. The germline V gene encodes CDR1 MNHEY and CDR2 SMNVEV (reference sequence). Germline trimming cut 6 bases from V and 6 bases from J; bases unmatched to any gene: 12. The CDR3 is 15 amino acids.

The J gene is TRBJ2-2, the V gene TRBV30, with D tentatively TRBD2 (7 bases). The CDR3 is made up of 13 amino acids. Germline CDR1 reads GTSNPN; CDR2 reads SVGIG (reference sequence). The V gene lost 2 bases and the J gene lost 6 bases, with 10 bases spanning the gap. CDR3 sequence reads: CAWSRGGPGELFF. The CDR3 nucleotides are TGTGCCTGGAGTAGGGGGGGCCCCGGGGAGCTGTTTTTT.

This clone was detected a few times. The chain carries TRBV5-1 and TRBJ2-2; D not resolved. Trimming removed 1 base at V and 5 bases at J, with 6 bases between. There are 13 residues in the CDR3. Per germline, CDR1 SGHRS and CDR2 YFSETQ. The CDR3: CASSLQETGELFF. Written as DNA, the CDR3 is TGCGCCAGCAGCTTGCAGGAAACCGGGGAGCTGTTTTTT.

This clone was found once. The chain couples TRBV28 to TRBJ2-1; D may be TRBD1 (6 bases). V was trimmed by 11 bases and J by 0 bases, leaving 8 bases between them. The CDR3 is 12 amino acids. Per the germline V gene, CDR1 is MDHEN and CDR2 is SYDVKM. CDR3: CAGGRSYNEQFF. For the CDR3, the DNA is TGTGCCGGGGGCCGCTCCTACAATGAGCAGTTCTTC. The full variable domain, in which reference TRBV28 and TRBJ2-1 provide the parts outside the CDR3, is DVKVTQSSRYLVKRTGEKVFLECVQDMDHENMFWYRQDPGLGLRLIYFSYDVKMKEKGDIPEGYSVSREKKERFSLILESASTNQTSMYLCAGGRSYNEQFFGPGTRLTVL.

The chain is built from TRBV30 and TRBJ1-1; TRBD1 might be the D (6 bases). CDR1 is GTSNPN, CDR2 SVGIG, per germline (reference sequence). Trimming pared 7 bases from V and 8 bases from J, leaving 14 bases between. The CDR3 runs 11 residues. The CDR3 DNA sequence: TGTGCCTCAATTGGACAGCCCGAAGCTTTCTTT. It encodes CASIGQPEAFF.

This chain links TRBV7-6 with TRBJ2-7; D is uncertain. Germline-derived CDR1 and CDR2 are SGHVS and FNYEAQ. The V end lost 1 base, the J end lost 2 bases, and 12 bases lay between the germline ends. CDR3 length: 15 amino acids. The CDR3 here is CASSLGPNPTYEQYF. Here the CDR3 DNA reads TGTGCCAGCAGCTTAGGGCCTAATCCCACCTACGAGCAGTACTTC.

The chain combines TRBV7-9 with TRBJ1-1; D gene unclear. V lost 6 bases to trimming and J lost 7 bases, with 9 bases between them. The germline V gene encodes CDR1 SEHNR and CDR2 FQNEAQ (reference sequence). There are 11 residues in the CDR3. The CDR3 loop is CASRNNLEAFF. The CDR3 DNA reads as TGTGCCAGCAGAAACAACCTTGAAGCTTTCTTT. The full variable domain, completed using reference TRBV7-9 and TRBJ1-1, is DTGVSQNPRHKITKRGQNVTFRCDPISEHNRLYWYRQTLGQGPEFLTYFQNEAQLEKSRLLSDRFSAERPKGSFSTLEIQRTEQGDSAMYLCASRNNLEAFFGQGTRLTVV.

The rearrangement uses TRBV28 and TRBJ2-7; either TRBD1 or TRBD2 may supply D (5 bases each). This CDR3 is built from 13 residues. The V and J ends lost 6 bases and 6 bases respectively, with 15 bases between them. CDR1 is MDHEN, CDR2 SYDVKM, per germline. CDR3 sequence: CASRGTGRGEQYF. DNA for the CDR3: TGTGCCAGCAGGGGGACCGGGCGTGGCGAGCAGTACTTC.

The chain's CDR3 is CASSPDGDSNQPQHF. CDR3 sequence (DNA): TGTGCCAGCAGTCCCGACGGGGATAGCAATCAGCCCCAGCATTTT. The genes are TRBV6-6 and TRBJ1-5; D is undetermined. Germline CDR1 is MNHNY and CDR2 is SVGAGI (reference sequence). This CDR3 has 15 residues. V lost 5 bases and J 0 bases, leaving 11 bases between the germline ends.

V is TRBV30 and J is TRBJ1-2; D is uncertain. Germline lookup yields CDR1 GTSNPN and CDR2 SVGIG (reference sequence). V was pared by 2 bases and J by 0 bases, with 4 bases between. This CDR3 region has 12 residues. CDR3 sequence (DNA): TGTGCCTGGAGTAGATCTAACTATGGCTACACCTTC. This codes for CAWSRSNYGYTF. The complete variable domain, with remaining parts taken from reference TRBV30 and TRBJ1-2, reads SQTIHQWPATLVQPVGSPLSLECTVEGTSNPNLYWYRQAAGRGLQLLFYSVGIGQISSEVPQNLSASRPQDRQFILSSKKLLLSDSGFYLCAWSRSNYGYTFGSGTRLTVV.

This chain uses TRBV6-5 with TRBJ2-5, with 9 bases identical to TRBD1. Germline-derived CDR1 and CDR2 are MNHEY and SVGAGI. CDR3 size: 15 residues. J lost 1 base, V lost 7 bases, and 7 bases had no gene match. The CDR3 sequence is CASTVGQGLQETQYF. CDR3 in DNA: TGTGCCAGCACGGTGGGACAGGGCCTCCAAGAGACCCAGTACTTC.

The CDR3 here is CASSMGKTQETQYF. The CDR3 bases are TGTGCCAGCAGCATGGGGAAGACCCAAGAGACCCAGTACTTC. This rearrangement joins TRBV21-1 to TRBJ2-5. TRBV21-1 constitutes a pseudogene. CDR3 length equals 14 residues.

The rearrangement links TRBV9 to TRBJ2-5, with TRBD2 identical over 10 bases. The V gene's germline CDR1 is SGDLS and CDR2 YYNGEE. The ends lost 0 bases at V and 5 bases at J; junction bases unmatched: 7. The CDR3 length is 16 residues. This CDR3 reads CASSVGGTSVGETQYF. CDR3 nucleotides: TGTGCCAGCAGCGTAGGGGGGACTAGCGTCGGGGAGACCCAGTACTTC.

This clone was seen more than once but under ten times. This chain links TRBV6-5 with TRBJ1-2; tentatively, D is TRBD1 (6 bases). The germline gives CDR1 MNHEY, CDR2 SVGAGI. Trimming took 6 bases from V and 3 from J, leaving 11 bases between them. The CDR3 length is 13 residues. CDR3 nucleotides: TGTGCCAGCAGCAGGGGTGGGGACTATGGCTACACCTTC. Amino acid sequence: CASSRGGDYGYTF.

Only a few counts were recorded for this clone. The gene calls are TRBV7-2 and TRBJ2-3, with 11 bases identical to TRBD2. This CDR3 region has 17 residues. Trimming at V came to 6 bases and at J to 4 bases, leaving 12 bases not matched to a gene. Germline lookup yields CDR1 SGHTA and CDR2 FQGNSA. The CDR3 region has the DNA TGTGCCAGCAGGATGTTAGCGGGGGGGCCGATTCCAGATACGCAGTATTTT. Protein product: CASRMLAGGPIPDTQYF.